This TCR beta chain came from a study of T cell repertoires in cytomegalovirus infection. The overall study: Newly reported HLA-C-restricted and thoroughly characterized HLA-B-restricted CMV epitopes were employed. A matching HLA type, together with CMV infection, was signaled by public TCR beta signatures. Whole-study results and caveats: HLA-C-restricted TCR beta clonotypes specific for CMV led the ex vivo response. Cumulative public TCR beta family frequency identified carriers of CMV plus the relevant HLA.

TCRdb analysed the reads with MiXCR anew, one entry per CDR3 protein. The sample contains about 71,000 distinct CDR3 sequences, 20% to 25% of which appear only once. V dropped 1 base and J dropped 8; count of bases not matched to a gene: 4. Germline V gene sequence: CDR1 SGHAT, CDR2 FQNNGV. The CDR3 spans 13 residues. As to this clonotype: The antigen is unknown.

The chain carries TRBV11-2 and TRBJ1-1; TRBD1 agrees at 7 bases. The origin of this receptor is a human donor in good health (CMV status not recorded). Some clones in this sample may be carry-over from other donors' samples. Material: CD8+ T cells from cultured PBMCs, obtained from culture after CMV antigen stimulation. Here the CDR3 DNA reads TGTGCCAGCAGCTTAGCGCCGGGACAGGAAGCTTTCTTT. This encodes CASSLAPGQEAFF.